The rows below give T cell receptor beta chains drawn from one sample of a study of blood T cells in healthy people across ages. TCRdb ran MiXCR on the 5' RACE reads and lists one entry per CDR3 protein. Here the sample spans about 970,000 distinct CDR3 sequences, just over 50% being singletons. What was sequenced was blood. These receptors were taken from a woman aged 55-69 years in good health. Both conserved end residues are part of each CDR3. D genes are given only for firm matches. Where a row states a size, it is once, few, many or the class of an expanded clone; other rows omit it.

clone_size	j_call	d_call	v_call	cdr3_aa	cdr3_nt
-	TRBJ2-7	-	TRBV4-1	CASSQVEHVYEQYF	TGCGCCAGCAGCCAAGTCGAACACGTCTACGAGCAGTACTTC
-	TRBJ2-2	TRBD2	TRBV6-5	CASSYTSGITGELFF	TGTGCCAGCAGTTACACTAGCGGGATCACCGGGGAGCTGTTTTTT
few	TRBJ2-5	-	TRBV28	CATLDRRSLETQYF	TGTGCCACCCTTGACCGAAGAAGCCTCGAGACCCAGTACTTC
few	TRBJ2-4	-	TRBV7-9	CASSLNKGIDIQYF	TGTGCCAGCAGCTTAAATAAGGGGATTGACATTCAGTACTTC
few	TRBJ2-3	-	TRBV4-2	CASSQVEATQYF	TGTGCCAGCAGCCAAGTTGAGGCTACGCAGTATTTT
-	TRBJ2-1	TRBD1	TRBV12-3/TRBV12-4	CASSSDRGGYNEQFF	TGTGCCAGCAGTTCGGACAGGGGAGGGTACAATGAGCAGTTCTTC
-	TRBJ2-1	-	TRBV15	CTTSRDSSHNEQFF	TGTACCACCAGCAGAGATTCGAGTCACAATGAGCAGTTCTTC
-	TRBJ2-7	TRBD2	TRBV20-1	CSARAEGIAGLYEQYF	TGCAGTGCTAGAGCAGAGGGGATAGCGGGACTCTACGAGCAGTACTTC
-	TRBJ2-4	-	TRBV2	CASSEYWEFGAIQYF	TGTGCCAGCAGTGAATATTGGGAGTTTGGTGCCATTCAGTACTTC
few	TRBJ1-5	TRBD1	TRBV6-5	CASSPGPGGNQPQHF	TGTGCCAGCAGCCCGGGCCCAGGGGGGAATCAGCCCCAGCATTTT
-	TRBJ2-1	TRBD2	TRBV12-3/TRBV12-4	CASSPMTSGGADEQFF	TGTGCCAGCAGTCCCATGACTAGCGGGGGGGCGGATGAGCAGTTCTTC
-	TRBJ1-5	TRBD1	TRBV6-4	CASSDSGNRGLVQHF	TGTGCCAGCAGTGACTCAGGAAACAGGGGATTAGTCCAGCATTTT
-	TRBJ2-7	TRBD2	TRBV5-1	CASSSLSGRALYEQYF	TGCGCCAGCAGCTCACTTAGCGGGAGGGCCCTCTACGAGCAGTACTTC
-	TRBJ2-1	TRBD2	TRBV20-1	CSAKRLAGVNEQFF	TGCAGTGCTAAGCGACTAGCGGGAGTCAATGAGCAGTTCTTC
-	TRBJ2-1	TRBD1	TRBV4-3	CASSQEVQGTYNEQFF	TGCGCCAGCAGCCAAGAGGTACAGGGGACCTACAATGAGCAGTTCTTC
few	TRBJ2-7	-	TRBV28	CASSLPWTRRREQYF	TGTGCCAGCAGTTTACCGTGGACCCGGAGGAGGGAGCAGTACTTC
-	TRBJ1-1	-	TRBV14	CASSQWDTEAFF	TGTGCCAGCAGCCAGTGGGACACTGAAGCTTTCTTT
-	TRBJ2-3	TRBD2	TRBV7-9	CASSSPSPLLAGGPADTQYF	TGTGCCAGCAGCTCCCCTTCCCCCCTACTAGCGGGAGGGCCAGCAGATACGCAGTATTTT
-	TRBJ2-5	TRBD2	TRBV20-1	CSARRLGTSGGTQYF	TGCAGTGCTAGAAGGTTGGGGACTAGCGGAGGGACCCAGTACTTC
-	TRBJ1-6	-	TRBV21-1	CASSKYYRAGRNSPLHF	TGTGCCAGCAGCAAATACTATCGGGCAGGAAGAAATTCACCCCTCCACTTT
few	TRBJ2-1	-	TRBV6-1	CASREDGRAGEQFF	TGTGCCAGCAGAGAAGATGGACGGGCGGGCGAGCAGTTCTTC
few	TRBJ2-1	-	TRBV29-1	CSVDEVAVNEQFF	TGCAGCGTTGACGAGGTCGCGGTCAATGAGCAGTTCTTC
-	TRBJ2-3	TRBD2	TRBV6-1	CASSVPSGFTDTQYF	TGTGCCAGCAGTGTCCCTAGCGGGTTCACAGATACGCAGTATTTT
-	TRBJ2-3	TRBD1	TRBV5-1	CASTLGTGRTDAQYF	TGCGCCAGCACATTAGGGACAGGGAGGACAGATGCGCAGTATTTT
few	TRBJ2-3	-	TRBV2	CASSAESGRVRVDTQYF	TGTGCCAGCAGTGCTGAGTCTGGACGGGTGAGGGTAGATACGCAGTATTTT
-	TRBJ1-1	TRBD1	TRBV12-3/TRBV12-4	CASSPSLQGLPEAFF	TGTGCCAGCAGTCCTAGCCTACAGGGGCTCCCTGAAGCTTTCTTT
-	TRBJ2-7	-	TRBV27	CASSPVLSYEQYF	TGTGCCAGCAGCCCAGTCCTCAGTTACGAGCAGTACTTC